What follows are 27 T cell receptor beta chains derived from one specimen sequenced in a study of T cells in localized non-small cell lung cancer. Data came from immunoSEQ multiplex PCR; TCRdb stores just in-frame clones and leaves some out. The sample consists of some 11,000 clones, 83% of them appearing once. Sequenced here: peripheral blood, sampled before any cancer treatment. The receptors here all came from a male donor older than 55 with stage I lung adenocarcinoma.

V gene TRBV15 combines with J gene TRBJ1-2, with 9 bases identical to TRBD1. This CDR3 spans 16 amino acids. Per germline, CDR1 LNHNV and CDR2 YYDKDF (reference sequence). Trimming at V came to 1 base and at J to 8 bases, leaving 11 bases not matched to a gene. This chain's CDR3 is CATSRGLLQGARGYTF. The CDR3 region has the DNA TGTGCCACCAGCAGAGGTCTCTTACAGGGGGCGCGGGGCTACACCTTC.

The V and J genes are TRBV6-1 and TRBJ2-2, with 10 bases that match TRBD1. The CDR3 loop spans 15 amino acids. The ends lost 4 bases at V and 6 bases at J; junction bases unmatched: 5. Germline V gene sequence: CDR1 MNHNS, CDR2 SASEGT. CDR3 sequence: CASSVRDRGSGELFF. The DNA of the CDR3 is TGTGCCAGCAGTGTCCGGGACAGGGGATCCGGGGAGCTGTTTTTT.

This chain uses TRBV19 with TRBJ1-4; maybe TRBD1 (6 bases). CDR3 length: 16 amino acids. Germline loops: CDR1 LNHDA, CDR2 SQIVND (reference sequence). Trimming cost V 7 bases and J 0 bases, with 15 bases left between them. DNA of the CDR3: TGTGCCAGTAAATGGAGGGGGGATACAACTAATGAAAAACTGTTTTTT. Translating gives CASKWRGDTTNEKLFF.

The rearrangement links TRBV9 to TRBJ2-3; D perhaps matches TRBD2 (5 bases). Trimming took 0 bases from V and 2 from J, leaving 10 bases between them. The CDR3 is 15 residues long. Germline lookup yields CDR1 SGDLS and CDR2 YYNGEE. In DNA form, the CDR3 reads TGTGCCAGCAGCGTAGTGGTGGGAGCCACAGATACGCAGTATTTT. Its protein is CASSVVVGATDTQYF.

V and J are TRBV5-1 and TRBJ1-5; maybe TRBD1 (5 bases). This CDR3 has 16 residues. Germline CDR1 reads SGHRS; CDR2 reads YFSETQ. With 4 bases removed from V and 4 bases from J, the gap between germline ends came to 18 bases. CDR3 in DNA: TGCGCCAGCAGCCCCATCCCCTGGGACGGGAATCAGCCCCAGCATTTT. Translating it yields CASSPIPWDGNQPQHF.

The CDR3 DNA is TGTGCCAGCAGCTCGGACCCCACCCCCGTTTATGGCTACACCTTC. Its protein product is CASSSDPTPVYGYTF. The chain joins TRBV5-4 to TRBJ1-2; D gene ambiguous. This CDR3 has 15 amino acids. Trimming left V 3 bases short and J 5 bases short, with 17 bases between. Germline V gene sequence: CDR1 SGHNT, CDR2 YYREEE (reference sequence). Supplemented by reference TRBV5-4 and TRBJ1-2, the full variable domain reads ETGVTQSPTHLIKTRGQQVTLRCSSQSGHNTVSWYQQALGQGPQFIFQYYREEENGRGNFPPRFSGLQFPNYSSELNVNALELDDSALYLCASSSDPTPVYGYTFGSGTRLTVV.

V is TRBV7-9 and J is TRBJ2-7; 9 bases match TRBD2. The CDR3 consists of 15 residues. The junction had 5 bases not matched to a gene; V was cut back by 3 bases and J by 2 bases. In germline, CDR1 is SEHNR, CDR2 FQNEAQ (reference sequence). The CDR3 DNA follows: TGTGCCAGCAGCTTTAGCGGGAGTCCCCCCTACGAGCAGTACTTC. It encodes CASSFSGSPPYEQYF.

The J gene is TRBJ1-4, the V gene TRBV2; 7 bases are shared with TRBD1. The CDR3 is made up of 15 amino acids. J gave up 5 bases and V 1 base, and 4 bases lay outside the gene matches. Germline V gene sequence: CDR1 SNHLY, CDR2 FYNNEI. Here the CDR3 DNA reads TGTGCCAGCAGTGAAGTCGGGACAGCAAATGAAAAACTGTTTTTT. This sequence encodes CASSEVGTANEKLFF.

The V gene is TRBV28, the J gene TRBJ2-7, with a tentative D call TRBD1 (7 bases). Trimming pared 6 bases from V and 2 bases from J, leaving 14 bases between. Germline V CDR1 and CDR2: MDHEN, SYDVKM. The CDR3 runs 14 residues. The CDR3 loop is CASSLQGGPYEQYF. For the CDR3, the DNA is TGTGCCAGCAGCCTGCAGGGGGGCCCCTACGAGCAGTACTTC.

The V gene is TRBV27, the J gene TRBJ2-5, with a possible D match to TRBD1 (5 bases). CDR1 is MNHEY and CDR2 is SMNVEV in the germline V gene (reference sequence). Trimming removed 2 bases from V and 1 base from J, with 5 bases in between. This CDR3 has 13 amino acids. CDR3 sequence: CASSLQGQETQYF. CDR3 in DNA: TGTGCCAGCAGTTTACAGGGCCAAGAGACCCAGTACTTC.

The chain carries TRBV15 and TRBJ1-4, with TRBD1 matching 8 bases. Unmatched junction bases numbered 2, after V lost 1 base and J lost 4 bases. This CDR3 region has 15 residues. Germline assignment: CDR1 LNHNV and CDR2 YYDKDF (reference sequence). The CDR3, as DNA: TGTGCCACCAGCAGAGGGGGACAGGATAATGAAAAACTGTTTTTT. It codes for CATSRGGQDNEKLFF.

This clone has only a few counts. The chain uses TRBV5-1 and TRBJ1-4; 8 nucleotides line up with TRBD1. Germline V gives CDR1 SGHRS, CDR2 YFSETQ. The J segment lost 7 bases and the V segment lost 7 bases, leaving 6 bases of the junction unmatched. The CDR3 runs to 13 residues. CDR3 region: CASAGGAGEKLFF. CDR3 coding DNA: TGCGCCAGCGCAGGGGGCGCCGGTGAAAAACTGTTTTTT.

The rearrangement links TRBV5-4 to TRBJ1-2, with 8 bases fitting TRBD1. This CDR3 is built from 11 residues. Looked up from germline, CDR1 is SGHNT and CDR2 is YYREEE (reference sequence). The junction had 2 bases not matched to a gene; V was cut back by 2 bases and J by 11 bases. CDR3 coding DNA: TGTGCCAGCAGCTTAGGACAGGGATACACCTTC. It encodes CASSLGQGYTF. Full variable domain (missing parts from reference TRBV5-4 and TRBJ1-2): ETGVTQSPTHLIKTRGQQVTLRCSSQSGHNTVSWYQQALGQGPQFIFQYYREEENGRGNFPPRFSGLQFPNYSSELNVNALELDDSALYLCASSLGQGYTFGSGTRLTVV.

The V call is TRBV5-4, the J call TRBJ1-2; 7 positions match TRBD1. The CDR3 spans 17 residues. CDR1 SGHNT and CDR2 YYREEE come from the germline V gene (reference sequence). V trimming: 0 bases; J trimming: 4 bases; junction bases outside the gene matches: 12. The CDR3 protein is CASSLGILGDRAYGYTF. The DNA for the CDR3 is TGTGCCAGCAGCTTGGGCATTTTGGGGGACAGAGCCTATGGCTACACCTTC.

In this sample, this clone turned up a few times. CDR3 coding DNA: TGTGCCAGCAGTGAAAGGGGTGGGCGGACTCTCAATGAGCAGTTCTTC. Amino acid sequence: CASSERGGRTLNEQFF. This chain links TRBV2 with TRBJ2-1; D may be TRBD1 or TRBD2 (5 bases each). The V and J ends lost 2 bases and 6 bases respectively, with 17 bases between them. The CDR3 runs 16 residues. Germline CDR1 and CDR2: SNHLY and FYNNEI.

The table lists this clone with a count of one. This chain uses TRBV4-1 with TRBJ2-7, with D perhaps given as TRBD1 or TRBD2 (5 bases each). V dropped 5 bases and J dropped 2 bases, with 13 bases sitting between them. CDR1 is MGHRA, CDR2 YSYEKL, per germline. The length of the CDR3 is 14 residues. The CDR3 loop is CASSVRDGAYEQYF. In DNA form, the CDR3 reads TGCGCCAGCAGCGTCCGGGACGGGGCCTACGAGCAGTACTTC.

The rearrangement links TRBV7-3 to TRBJ2-5; possible D gene TRBD2, 5 bases. The CDR3 consists of 17 residues. V lost 3 bases and J 1 base, leaving 18 bases between the germline ends. Germline V gene sequence: CDR1 SGHTA, CDR2 FQGTGA. The CDR3: CASSFRRVGSVQETQYF. As DNA, the CDR3 is TGTGCCAGCAGCTTCCGTCGGGTAGGTAGCGTCCAAGAGACCCAGTACTTC.

V and J are TRBV11-1 and TRBJ2-7; D call uncertain. The CDR3 runs to 14 residues. The ends were cut back, 4 bases at V and 6 bases at J, with 16 bases in the middle. The germline gives CDR1 SGHAT, CDR2 FQDESV (reference sequence). The CDR3 is CASSSLRSPSEQYF. For the CDR3, the DNA is TGTGCCAGCAGCTCCCTCCGGAGTCCCAGCGAGCAGTACTTC.

This CDR3 is CASSPWGAHNEKLFF. The CDR3 nucleotides read TGCGCCAGCAGCCCCTGGGGGGCGCATAACGAAAAACTGTTTTTT. The V gene is TRBV5-1, the J gene TRBJ1-4; possible D gene TRBD1, 6 bases. From germline, CDR1 is SGHRS and CDR2 YFSETQ. V lost 4 bases and J lost 8, with 18 bases in between. The CDR3 length is 15 residues.

This rearrangement joins TRBV9 to TRBJ2-3; D unclear. The CDR3 covers 17 residues. Trimming cost V 3 bases and J 2 bases, with 19 bases left between them. The germline CDR1 and CDR2 sequences are SGDLS and YYNGEE. CDR3 protein: CASSANFRLRITDTQYF. CDR3 coding DNA: TGTGCCAGCAGCGCAAACTTTAGACTCCGTATCACAGATACGCAGTATTTT.

The J gene is TRBJ1-2, the V gene TRBV11-3; no definite D call. CDR3 length equals 13 residues. V was cut by 2 bases and J by 2 bases, with 6 bases left in between. Germline V gene lookup returns CDR1 SGHNT and CDR2 YENEEA. CDR3 in amino acids: CASSLPRNYGYTF. The CDR3 nucleotides are TGTGCCAGCAGCTTACCGAGAAACTATGGCTACACCTTC. Based on the CDR3 plus reference TRBV11-3 and TRBJ1-2, the full variable domain is EAGVVQSPRYKIIEKKQPVAFWCNPISGHNTLYWYLQNLGQGPELLIRYENEEAVDDSQLPKDRFSAERLKGVDSTLKIQPAELGDSAVYLCASSLPRNYGYTFGSGTRLTVV.

The chain recombines TRBV7-8 with TRBJ1-1; 11 positions agree with TRBD1. The V and J ends lost 1 base and 7 bases, in that order; junction bases with no gene match: 8. Germline CDR1 SGHVS, CDR2 FQNEAQ. The CDR3 sequence is 16 residues long. The DNA for the CDR3 is TGTGCCAGCAGCTTAGATTTCGGACAGGGGGCGAGTGAAGCTTTCTTT. It encodes CASSLDFGQGASEAFF.

This clone was recorded once. The CDR3 region is CAWSPGVVGEQYF. The CDR3 nucleotides are TGTGCCTGGAGCCCCGGGGTAGTCGGGGAGCAGTACTTC. The V call is TRBV30, the J call TRBJ2-7; D possibly corresponds to TRBD2 (5 bases). This CDR3 contains 13 residues. Germline lookup yields CDR1 GTSNPN and CDR2 SVGIG (reference sequence). With 3 bases removed from V and 7 bases from J, the gap between germline ends came to 16 bases.

The chain links TRBV7-3 to TRBJ2-5, with D possibly TRBD2 on 5 matching bases. The V and J ends lost 4 bases and 4 bases respectively, with 13 bases between them. CDR1 is SGHTA and CDR2 is FQGTGA in the germline V gene. The CDR3 contains 14 residues. The CDR3 region is CASSSPTNPETQYF. The CDR3 DNA is TGTGCCAGCAGCTCCCCGACTAACCCAGAGACCCAGTACTTC.

The chain recombines TRBV15 with TRBJ1-2, with unresolved D. V was trimmed by 2 bases and J by 7 bases, leaving 14 bases between them. Germline loops: CDR1 LNHNV, CDR2 YYDKDF (reference sequence). The CDR3 contains 14 residues. The CDR3 DNA sequence: TGTGCCACCAGCAGATCAAGGACTGAGGCTGGCTACACCTTC. This gives the protein CATSRSRTEAGYTF.

The chain is built from TRBV7-3 and TRBJ2-5; TRBD1 might be the D (6 bases). V was pared by 4 bases and J by 8 bases, with 14 bases between. Germline lookup yields CDR1 SGHTA and CDR2 FQGTGA. The CDR3 runs 13 residues. This chain's CDR3 is CASSSLDSQTQYF. DNA for the CDR3: TGTGCCAGCAGCTCCCTGGACAGCCAAACCCAGTACTTC.

This clone was observed a few times. The chain carries TRBV28 and TRBJ2-1; 12 bases fit TRBD2. CDR3 length: 19 amino acids. V lost 6 bases to trimming and J lost 3 bases; unmatched junction nucleotides: 15. CDR1 and CDR2 from the germline V gene are MDHEN and SYDVKM. The CDR3 loop is CASSQTGPGLAGHYNEQFF. In DNA, the CDR3 is TGTGCCAGCAGCCAGACAGGGCCGGGACTAGCGGGCCACTACAATGAGCAGTTCTTC.